This T cell receptor (beta chain) appears in the sequencing data of a study of vaccination effects on CD4 cells after COVID-19. Antigen-specific CD4+ T cells were expanded with viral peptide pools in the ViraFEST assay before sequencing. Cells that had been cultured for nine to eleven days were the source of isolated CD4+ T cells. Vaccinees lacked prior SARS-CoV-2 infection and tested negative for nucleocapsid antibodies. Fresh IL-2-containing medium replaced half the medium on days 3 and 7. A word on this clone: The target antigen is unknown.

The protocol was immunoSEQ multiplex PCR, while the TCRdb copy is restricted to in-frame clones and leaves out a portion. This repertoire shows over 25,000 clones, approximately 76% found once; its top ten account for 10% to 13%. With 5 bases removed from V and 1 base from J, the gap between germline ends came to 8 bases. This CDR3 spans 13 amino acids. Germline CDR1 SGHAT, CDR2 FQNNGV. This chain connects TRBV11-2 to TRBJ1-1, with no clear D. Sequencing used CD4+ T cells from PBMCs cultured with SARS-CoV-2 spike peptides, obtained before COVID-19 vaccination. The clonotype was recovered from a human donor who received a COVID-19 vaccine. The CDR3, as DNA: TGTGCCAGCAGCATTGGGAAGAACACTGAAGCTTTCTTT. It codes for CASSIGKNTEAFF.